This T cell receptor (beta chain) originates from a study of technical replicates of blood from a handful of donors. Assay used: immunoSEQ multiplex PCR; TCRdb lists only in-frame clones, some missing. The sample contains some 64,000 clones, almost 95% of which appear only once. This CDR3 has 15 amino acids. Germline loops: CDR1 MNHEY, CDR2 SMNVEV (reference sequence). The V and J ends lost 2 bases and 3 bases respectively, with 8 bases between them. The sample comprised PBMCs. V is TRBV27 and J is TRBJ1-6, with a weak D call TRBD1 (5 bases). This TCR came from a human donor in good health. Some clones in this sample may be carry-over from other donors' samples. CDR3 in DNA: TGTGCCAGCAGTTTACAGGGAATCTATAATTCACCCCTCCACTTT. This translates into CASSLQGIYNSPLHF.